What follows are 24 T cell receptor beta chains derived from one specimen sequenced in a study of OX40 agonist ivuxolimab in advanced cancers. Libraries were prepared by immunoSEQ multiplex PCR; TCRdb keeps only in-frame clonotypes and omits some of them. Of around 49,000 clones listed, approximately 88% are singletons. Material: CD4+ or CD8+ T cells sorted from blood, obtained in a trial of the OX40 agonist ivuxolimab. The source of these receptors is an adult with an advanced solid tumor such as melanoma, head and neck, liver or kidney cancer.

In this sample, this clone turned up once. The V call is TRBV5-6, the J call TRBJ2-7; no definite D call. Trimming shortened V by 4 bases and J by 8 bases, and 13 bases separated the two germline ends. The CDR3 totals 12 residues. CDR1 and CDR2 (germline): SGHDT, YYEEEE. CDR3 loop: CASSPPIPQQYF. CDR3 in DNA: TGTGCCAGCAGCCCGCCGATTCCGCAGCAGTACTTC.

This clone was found a few times. The chain employs TRBV16 and TRBJ2-1, with D hard to call. Germline V lookup: CDR1 KGHSY, CDR2 FQNENV. This CDR3 is built from 12 residues. Trimming removed 3 bases at V and 7 bases at J, with 7 bases between. CDR3 residues: CASSHVKNEQFF. Written as DNA, the CDR3 is TGTGCCAGCAGCCATGTGAAGAATGAGCAGTTCTTC.

This clone was counted between two and nine times. The rearrangement uses TRBV5-1 and TRBJ2-1, with D hard to call. The CDR3 length is 14 residues. V shed 3 bases and J shed 6 bases, with 13 bases lying between them. Per germline, CDR1 SGHRS and CDR2 YFSETQ. The CDR3, as DNA: TGCGCCAGCAGCTCGACCCCCTGGCCCAATGAGCAGTTCTTC. Translating gives CASSSTPWPNEQFF.

The chain has TRBV11-2 and TRBJ2-1; maybe TRBD2 (5 bases). Trimming shortened V by 2 bases and J by 2 bases, and 13 bases separated the two germline ends. This CDR3 spans 16 amino acids. The germline gives CDR1 SGHAT, CDR2 FQNNGV. As DNA, the CDR3 is TGTGCCAGCAGCTTATCGACGGGAACCCCCTACAATGAGCAGTTCTTC. Encoded protein: CASSLSTGTPYNEQFF.

This chain connects TRBV7-9 to TRBJ2-4, with a tentative D call TRBD2 (6 bases). The CDR3 has 14 amino acids. V was cut by 5 bases and J by 4 bases, with 12 bases left in between. CDR1 is SEHNR, CDR2 FQNEAQ, per germline (reference sequence). CDR3 sequence reads: CASSTGLEKNIQYF. CDR3 DNA sequence: TGTGCCAGCAGCACGGGACTTGAAAAAAACATTCAGTACTTC.

This clone has a handful of counts. J is TRBJ2-3 and V is TRBV27; D possibly corresponds to TRBD2 (7 bases). Trimming shortened V by 0 bases and J by 4 bases, and 14 bases separated the two germline ends. The CDR3 sequence is 16 residues long. The germline CDR1 and CDR2 sequences are MNHEY and SMNVEV (reference sequence). The CDR3 region is CASSLSPGAGADTQYF. The CDR3, as DNA: TGTGCCAGCAGTTTATCGCCGGGGGCGGGGGCAGATACGCAGTATTTT.

The chain carries TRBV19 and TRBJ2-7; D gene uncertain. V lost 5 bases, J lost 0 bases, and 8 bases lay in between. The CDR3 runs 13 residues. Germline V gives CDR1 LNHDA, CDR2 SQIVND (reference sequence). The CDR3 DNA sequence: TGTGCCAGTAGTTTCGGCGTCTCCTACGAGCAGTACTTC. Amino acids: CASSFGVSYEQYF. Drawing the rest from reference TRBV19 and TRBJ2-7, the complete variable domain is DGGITQSPKYLFRKEGQNVTLSCEQNLNHDAMYWYRQDPGQGLRLIYYSQIVNDFQKGDIAEGYSVSREKKESFPLTVTSAQKNPTAFYLCASSFGVSYEQYFGPGTRLTVT.

This clone was counted between two and nine times. The chain employs TRBV7-9 and TRBJ1-2; D gene ambiguous. CDR1 is SEHNR and CDR2 is FQNEAQ in the germline V gene (reference sequence). CDR3 length equals 12 residues. V lost 1 base, J lost 6 bases, and 6 bases lay in between. The CDR3 spells CASSLGGDGYTF. CDR3 bases: TGTGCCAGCAGCTTAGGAGGAGATGGCTACACCTTC.

This clone appeared many times. The V gene is TRBV13, the J gene TRBJ2-7, with 9 bases aligning to TRBD1. J was trimmed by 6 bases and V by 5 bases; bases with no gene match: 2. The length of the CDR3 is 12 residues. Germline V gene data show CDR1 as PRHDT and CDR2 as FYEKMQ (reference sequence). Here the CDR3 reads CASSTTGGEQYF. In DNA form, the CDR3 reads TGTGCCAGCAGCACGACAGGGGGCGAGCAGTACTTC. Based on the CDR3 plus reference TRBV13 and TRBJ2-7, the full variable domain is AAGVIQSPRHLIKEKRETATLKCYPIPRHDTVYWYQQGPGQDPQFLISFYEKMQSDKGSIPDRFSAQQFSDYHSELNMSSLELGDSALYFCASSTTGGEQYFGPGTRLTVT.

This sequence joins TRBV5-1 and TRBJ2-7, with 10 nucleotides matching TRBD1. The CDR3 spans 20 residues. Germline CDR1 is SGHRS and CDR2 is YFSETQ. The junction had 21 bases not matched to a gene; V was cut back by 6 bases and J by 0 bases. CDR3 loop: CASKWEWDRGEDYDSYEQYF. The CDR3 DNA sequence: TGCGCCAGCAAGTGGGAATGGGACAGGGGAGAGGACTATGACTCCTACGAGCAGTACTTC.

The chain uses TRBV9 and TRBJ1-2; 7 positions match TRBD1. Germline assignment: CDR1 SGDLS and CDR2 YYNGEE. CDR3 length: 15 residues. V lost 4 bases to trimming and J lost 8 bases; unmatched junction nucleotides: 14. The CDR3 DNA reads TGTGCCAGCAGCCACAGGGGAGGGGGGGCCTTAGGCTACACCTTC. Its translation: CASSHRGGGALGYTF.

This clone was picked up one time. The chain recombines TRBV4-2 with TRBJ2-7, with a possible D match to TRBD2 (6 bases). The CDR3 spans 15 residues. The germline gives CDR1 LGHNA, CDR2 YNFKEQ. The V and J ends lost 1 base and 3 bases respectively, with 13 bases between them. CDR3 region: CASSQVADGVYEQYF. CDR3 DNA: TGTGCCAGCAGCCAAGTAGCGGACGGAGTCTACGAGCAGTACTTC.

J is TRBJ2-7 and V is TRBV28, with 7 positions matching TRBD2. The CDR3 is 17 amino acids. CDR1 is MDHEN, CDR2 SYDVKM, per germline. V lost 6 bases and J lost 0; bases outside the gene matches: 14. The CDR3 sequence: CASSPSTGLADSYEQYF. The CDR3 DNA is TGTGCCAGCAGCCCCAGTACGGGGCTAGCGGACTCCTACGAGCAGTACTTC.

This chain connects TRBV4-2 to TRBJ2-3; the D gene is possibly TRBD2 (6 bases). The germline V gene has CDR1 LGHNA and CDR2 YNFKEQ. V was pared by 4 bases and J by 5 bases, with 16 bases between. The CDR3 sequence is 15 residues long. The DNA of the CDR3 is TGTGCCAGCAGCCCGGCTGGGCGGGGAGAAGATACGCAGTATTTT. Protein sequence: CASSPAGRGEDTQYF.

This clone has just one count. The rearrangement joins TRBV27 to TRBJ2-1, with no clear D. The CDR3 length is 13 residues. V gave up 3 bases and J gave up 5 bases, with 8 bases separating them. Germline V gene lookup returns CDR1 MNHEY and CDR2 SMNVEV (reference sequence). CDR3 nucleotides: TGTGCCAGCAGTTTTCAAGCCAACAATGAGCAGTTCTTC. Translated: CASSFQANNEQFF.

This clone appeared a single time. Here the CDR3 reads CASSSPGTALEQYF. In nucleotides, the CDR3 is TGTGCCAGCAGCTCCCCCGGGACAGCGCTCGAGCAGTACTTC. The J gene is TRBJ2-7, the V gene TRBV7-6; 7 positions match TRBD1. Germline V gives CDR1 SGHVS, CDR2 FNYEAQ. V lost 4 bases and J lost 6; bases outside the gene matches: 9. The CDR3 contains 14 residues.

The sample holds one count of this clone. The V and J genes are TRBV7-2 and TRBJ2-7; D unresolved. This CDR3 has 13 residues. Looked up from germline, CDR1 is SGHTA and CDR2 is FQGNSA. V was shortened by 5 bases and J by 4 bases, with 12 bases between the two germline ends. DNA for the CDR3: TGTGCCAGCAGCGACTGGGTCGGATACGAGCAGTACTTC. This codes for CASSDWVGYEQYF.

The rearrangement joins TRBV5-6 to TRBJ1-1, with D hard to call. Germline CDR1 reads SGHDT; CDR2 reads YYEEEE. The CDR3 covers 14 residues. V gave up 0 bases and J gave up 1 base, with 7 bases separating them. The CDR3 protein is CASSLGRPNTEAFF. Here the CDR3 DNA reads TGTGCCAGCAGCTTGGGACGGCCGAACACTGAAGCTTTCTTT.

This clone has more than one count but fewer than ten. The rearrangement links TRBV4-3 to TRBJ1-1; D perhaps matches TRBD1 (6 bases). The CDR3 contains 13 residues. Per the germline V gene, CDR1 is LGHNA and CDR2 is YSLEER. Trimming left V 3 bases short and J 5 bases short, with 10 bases between. The CDR3 DNA follows: TGCGCCAGCAGCCAGGGAAGGGGGACTGAAGCTTTCTTT. This encodes CASSQGRGTEAFF.

This clone was recorded once. The chain links TRBV7-9 to TRBJ1-2; D possibly corresponds to TRBD1 (6 bases). In germline, CDR1 is SEHNR, CDR2 FQNEAQ (reference sequence). CDR3 length: 12 residues. Trimming stripped 4 bases from V and 5 bases from J, with 8 bases between. In nucleotides, the CDR3 is TGTGCCAGCAGCTCACAGGGATATGGCTACACCTTC. Protein product: CASSSQGYGYTF. Full variable domain (remainder filled in from reference TRBV7-9 and TRBJ1-2): DTGVSQNPRHKITKRGQNVTFRCDPISEHNRLYWYRQTLGQGPEFLTYFQNEAQLEKSRLLSDRFSAERPKGSFSTLEIQRTEQGDSAMYLCASSSQGYGYTFGSGTRLTVV.

J is TRBJ1-2 and V is TRBV9; D call uncertain. Germline V gene data show CDR1 as SGDLS and CDR2 as YYNGEE. V was clipped by 0 bases and J by 7 bases, with 10 bases between them. The CDR3 sequence is 13 residues long. The CDR3 nucleotides are TGTGCCAGCAGCGTAGCTGACGAAGGTGGCTACACCTTC. Translation gives CASSVADEGGYTF. Complete variable domain (other parts from reference TRBV9 and TRBJ1-2): DSGVTQTPKHLITATGQRVTLRCSPRSGDLSVYWYQQSLDQGLQFLIQYYNGEERAKGNILERFSAQQFPDLHSELNLSSLELGDSALYFCASSVADEGGYTFGSGTRLTVV.

V is TRBV4-3 and J is TRBJ2-2; 9 positions match TRBD2. The CDR3 spans 16 residues. Looked up from germline, CDR1 is LGHNA and CDR2 is YSLEER. V shed 0 bases, J shed 3 bases, and the junction held 2 bases outside the gene matches. CDR3 loop: CASSQDSGGYTGELFF. In DNA, the CDR3 is TGCGCCAGCAGCCAAGATAGCGGGGGTTACACCGGGGAGCTGTTTTTT.

This clone was counted between two and nine times. Other DNA sequences in the sample encode the same CDR3. V and J are TRBV4-1 and TRBJ2-3; TRBD2 agrees at 8 bases. V lost 0 bases, J lost 6 bases, and 8 bases stayed unmatched. This CDR3 has 16 amino acids. The germline CDR1 and CDR2 sequences are MGHRA and YSYEKL. The CDR3 region is CASSQDGGRGEDTQYF. CDR3 DNA: TGCGCCAGCAGCCAAGATGGGGGGCGGGGGGAGGATACGCAGTATTTT.

The chain is built from TRBV2 and TRBJ2-7, with TRBD1 matching over 7 bases. The CDR3 is 15 residues long. J lost 2 bases, V lost 3 bases, and 7 bases had no gene match. CDR1 is SNHLY and CDR2 is FYNNEI in the germline V gene. CDR3 nucleotides: TGTGCCAGCAGTGACCGGGACAGTTACGCCTACGAGCAGTACTTC. Protein: CASSDRDSYAYEQYF.